The T cell receptor (beta chain) described here comes from a study of regulatory T cells in long-lasting Graves disease (dated by TCRdb to 2020 to 2023). Background on the whole study: Persistent Graves' disease was defined as persistently positive TSH receptor autoantibodies together with antithyroid drug treatment for over 5 years. Peripheral blood TCR sequencing and RNA sequencing compared persistent Graves' disease patients with newly diagnosed Graves' disease patients. The study was conducted in China and was registered as a clinical trial. TCR sequencing covered 13 persistent and approximately 20 newly diagnosed Graves' disease patients, around 33 samples in total. Persistent Graves' disease patients in the clinical cohort had taken antithyroid drugs for about 10.3 years on average. Beyond this particular receptor, the publication reports: Lower TCR Shannon entropy and fewer highly expanded clones were observed in persistent Graves' disease patients than in newly diagnosed patients, which suggested clonal expansion. As a limitation, the authors acknowledged that the small sample size may reduce accuracy. A larger number of public clonotypes was shared among persistent patients (about 2,700) than among newly diagnosed patients (around 970). The study examined only peripheral blood because the primary lesion, thyroid tissue, could not be accessed. Only the TCR beta chain was sequenced and analyzed. Preferential use of TRBV28, TRBJ1-2 and TRBJ2-5 was observed in persistent disease, whereas TRBV20-1 and TRBJ2-1 were favored in newly diagnosed disease.

Library method: multiplex PCR. Sequencer: Illumina HiSeq 4000. To build TCR beta libraries, CDR3 regions were amplified by Arm-PCR using iRepertoire HTBI primers. Gel purification was performed on PCR products prior to sequencing. In the original analysis: Across samples, about 64 TRBV and 13 to 15 TRBJ segments were identified and used for gene usage analysis of CDR3 amino acid clonotypes. COPE and FqMerger were used to merge filtered high-quality paired reads into contigs. BLAST was used to align contigs to IMGT TRBV, TRBD and TRBJ reference genes, and CDR3 was defined according to IMGT. Highly expanded clones were defined as clonotypes with a frequency above 0.1%. Shannon entropy served as the measure of repertoire diversity, while the Gini coefficient captured V-J evenness. A clonotype was considered public if more than one individual shared it. TCRdb reanalyzed the raw reads on its own, using fastp at Q25 for trimming and MiXCR for clone calling, and kept in-frame beta chains. Each entry merges the rows of one CDR3 protein and shows their most common DNA and genes. What appears here as the V and J calls and clone size reflects TCRdb's work, not the paper's. The sample yields about 340,000 distinct CDR3 sequences; around a fifth were counted once. 25% to 30% of the sample lies in the top ten.

There are many counts of this clonotype. Its antigen remains unidentified. Base qualities are not provided; no much larger clone lies one nucleotide away. The meaning of the sample's time point label: persistent/refractory GD, antithyroid drugs over 5 years with positive TRAb. RNA was extracted from PBMCs in TRIzol for both TCR sequencing and RNA sequencing. Graves' disease was diagnosed according to American Thyroid Association guidelines. The patients came from an endocrinology department in Xi'an, China. Each patient gave approximately 9.7 milliliters of peripheral blood, collected in an EDTA anticoagulant tube. Ficoll Paque Plus density gradient separation was used to isolate PBMCs, and no further T cell sorting was done. RNA quality was checked with an Agilent 2100 Bioanalyzer and agarose gel, and concentration with a NanoDrop 2000. Counted from cysteine to phenylalanine, this CDR3 has 14 amino acids. The kept DNA is CDR3 alone, 42 bases in frame from the first base. At the junction V is shortened by 2 bases and J by 4 bases, with 8 bases in between.

Sequenced here: peripheral blood mononuclear cells (PBMCs), sampled when the disease was refractory, from a patient treated with antithyroid drugs. In this chain, TRBV12-3 or TRBV12-4 is recombined with TRBJ2-2, and the D gene may be TRBD1, 5 bases matching. This receptor was obtained from a female donor with Graves disease. For the CDR3, the sequence is CASSLQGSTGELFF. The nucleotide sequence reads as follows: TGTGCCAGCAGTTTACAGGGTTCCACCGGGGAGCTGTTTTTT.